This T cell receptor (beta chain) appears in the sequencing data of a study of T cell repertoires in ileal Crohn's disease. Clones were read by immunoSEQ multiplex PCR, and TCRdb kept only the in-frame ones, dropping some. The table lists 15,000 or so clones, 84% of them singletons. This clone appeared once. This CDR3 is 16 amino acids long. The V gene lost 1 base and the J gene lost 7 bases, with 16 bases spanning the gap. Per germline, CDR1 MNHNS and CDR2 SASEGT. The sequencing sample was made of ileal tissue. The receptor was derived from an adult with Crohn's disease. The V gene is TRBV6-1, the J gene TRBJ2-2; D possibly corresponds to TRBD1 (6 bases). This chain's CDR3 is CASSEGGNRAVGELFF. CDR3 in DNA: TGTGCCAGCAGTGAAGGGGGGAACAGGGCGGTCGGGGAGCTGTTTTTT.